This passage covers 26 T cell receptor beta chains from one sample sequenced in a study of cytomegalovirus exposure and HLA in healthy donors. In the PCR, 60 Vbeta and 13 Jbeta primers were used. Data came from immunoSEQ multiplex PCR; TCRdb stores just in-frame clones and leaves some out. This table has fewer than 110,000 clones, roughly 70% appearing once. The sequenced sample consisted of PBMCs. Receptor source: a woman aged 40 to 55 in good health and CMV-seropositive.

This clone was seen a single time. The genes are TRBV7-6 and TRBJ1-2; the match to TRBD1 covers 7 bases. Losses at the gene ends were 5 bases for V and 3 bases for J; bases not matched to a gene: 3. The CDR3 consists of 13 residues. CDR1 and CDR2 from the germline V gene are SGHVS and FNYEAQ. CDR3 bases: TGTGCCAGCAGCAAGGGGACAGACTATGGCTACACCTTC. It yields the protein CASSKGTDYGYTF.

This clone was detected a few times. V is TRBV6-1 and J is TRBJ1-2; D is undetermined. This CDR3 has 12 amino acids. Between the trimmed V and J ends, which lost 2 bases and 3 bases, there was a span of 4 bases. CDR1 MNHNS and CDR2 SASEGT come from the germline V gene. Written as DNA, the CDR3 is TGTGCCAGCAGTGAACAGTACTATGGCTACACCTTC. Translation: CASSEQYYGYTF.

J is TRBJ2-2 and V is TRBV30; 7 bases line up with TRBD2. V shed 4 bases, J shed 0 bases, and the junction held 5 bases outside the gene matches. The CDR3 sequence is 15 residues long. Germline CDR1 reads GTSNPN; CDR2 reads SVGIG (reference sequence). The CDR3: CAWIFAGANTGELFF. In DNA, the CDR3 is TGTGCCTGGATCTTCGCGGGGGCGAACACCGGGGAGCTGTTTTTT.

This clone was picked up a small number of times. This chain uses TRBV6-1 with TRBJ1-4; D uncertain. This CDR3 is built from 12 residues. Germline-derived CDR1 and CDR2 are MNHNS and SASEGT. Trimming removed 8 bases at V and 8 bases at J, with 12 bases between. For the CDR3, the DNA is TGTGCCAGCGGCGGGATGAACGAAAAACTGTTTTTT. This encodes CASGGMNEKLFF.

The CDR3 is CASSLGARTEAFF. The CDR3 nucleotides are TGTGCCAGCAGCCTGGGGGCGCGTACTGAAGCTTTCTTT. The chain combines TRBV7-3 with TRBJ1-1; weak D call: TRBD1 (6 bases). The germline gives CDR1 SGHTA, CDR2 FQGTGA. Trimming removed 5 bases from V and 5 bases from J, with 12 bases in between. The CDR3 length is 13 residues.

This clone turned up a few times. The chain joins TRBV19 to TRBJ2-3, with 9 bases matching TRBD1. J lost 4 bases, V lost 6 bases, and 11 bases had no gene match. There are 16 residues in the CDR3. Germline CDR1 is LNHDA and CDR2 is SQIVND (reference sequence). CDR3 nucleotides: TGTGCCAGTAGCTCTACCGGGACAGGGTCGGCAGATACGCAGTATTTT. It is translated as CASSSTGTGSADTQYF.

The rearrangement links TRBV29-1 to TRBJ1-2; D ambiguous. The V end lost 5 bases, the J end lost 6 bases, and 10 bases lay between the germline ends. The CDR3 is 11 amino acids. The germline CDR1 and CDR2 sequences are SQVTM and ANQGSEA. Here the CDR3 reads CSVREVDGYTF. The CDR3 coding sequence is TGCAGCGTTCGGGAGGTCGATGGCTACACCTTC.

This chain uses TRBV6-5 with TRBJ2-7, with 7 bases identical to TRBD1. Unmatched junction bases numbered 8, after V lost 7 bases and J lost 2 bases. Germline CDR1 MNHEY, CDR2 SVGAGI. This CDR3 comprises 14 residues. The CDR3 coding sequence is TGTGCCAGCACCGAACGACAGGGCCCCTACGAGCAGTACTTC. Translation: CASTERQGPYEQYF.

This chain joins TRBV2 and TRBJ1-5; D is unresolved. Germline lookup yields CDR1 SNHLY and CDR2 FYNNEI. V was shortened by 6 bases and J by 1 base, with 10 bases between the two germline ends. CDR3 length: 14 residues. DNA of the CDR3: TGTGCCAGCAGGGAGGACTTGAGCAATCAGCCCCAGCATTTT. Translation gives CASREDLSNQPQHF.

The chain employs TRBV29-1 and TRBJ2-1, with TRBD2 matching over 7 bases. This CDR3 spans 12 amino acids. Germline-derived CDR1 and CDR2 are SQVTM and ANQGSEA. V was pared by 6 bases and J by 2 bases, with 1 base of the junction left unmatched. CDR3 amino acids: CSVGGAYNEQFF. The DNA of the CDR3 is TGCAGCGTGGGGGGGGCCTACAATGAGCAGTTCTTC.

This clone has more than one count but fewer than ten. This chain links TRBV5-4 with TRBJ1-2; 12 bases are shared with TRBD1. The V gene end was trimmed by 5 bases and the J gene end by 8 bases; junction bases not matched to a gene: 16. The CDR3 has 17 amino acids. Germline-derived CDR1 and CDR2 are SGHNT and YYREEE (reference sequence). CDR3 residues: CASRERPGQGALRGYTF. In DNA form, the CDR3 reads TGTGCCAGCAGGGAACGACCGGGACAGGGGGCTCTCCGCGGCTACACCTTC.

This chain's CDR3 is CASSLWGDRNTEAFF. CDR3 coding DNA: TGCGCCAGCAGCTTGTGGGGTGACAGGAACACTGAAGCTTTCTTT. The genes are TRBV5-1 and TRBJ1-1, with a possible D match to TRBD1 (5 bases). Deletions cut 1 base from V and 1 base from J, with 11 bases between. This CDR3 spans 15 amino acids. Germline CDR1 and CDR2: SGHRS and YFSETQ.

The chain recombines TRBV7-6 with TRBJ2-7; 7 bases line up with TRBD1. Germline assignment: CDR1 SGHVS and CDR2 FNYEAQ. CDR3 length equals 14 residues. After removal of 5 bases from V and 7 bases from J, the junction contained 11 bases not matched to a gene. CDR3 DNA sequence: TGTGCCAGCAGCCCGAACAGGGGCCAGCGAGAGCAGTACTTC. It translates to CASSPNRGQREQYF.

The CDR3 nucleotides are TGTGCCAGTAGTTGGGGGACAGAATCCTACGAGCAGTACTTC. It encodes CASSWGTESYEQYF. This chain joins TRBV19 and TRBJ2-7, with TRBD1 matching over 7 bases. The CDR3 runs 14 residues. Germline lookup yields CDR1 LNHDA and CDR2 SQIVND (reference sequence). The trim removed 5 bases at V and 1 base at J, leaving 5 bases unmatched.

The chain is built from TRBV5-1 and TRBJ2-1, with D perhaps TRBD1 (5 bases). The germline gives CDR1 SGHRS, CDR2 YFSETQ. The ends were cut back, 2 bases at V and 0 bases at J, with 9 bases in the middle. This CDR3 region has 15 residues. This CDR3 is CASSLQASSYNEQFF. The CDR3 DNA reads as TGCGCCAGCAGCTTACAGGCTAGCTCCTACAATGAGCAGTTCTTC.

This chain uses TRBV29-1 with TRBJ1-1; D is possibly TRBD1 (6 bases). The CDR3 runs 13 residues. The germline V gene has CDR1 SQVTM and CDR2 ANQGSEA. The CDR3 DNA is TGCACCTATAGGACAGCCCCGAACACTGAAGCTTTCTTT. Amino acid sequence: CTYRTAPNTEAFF.

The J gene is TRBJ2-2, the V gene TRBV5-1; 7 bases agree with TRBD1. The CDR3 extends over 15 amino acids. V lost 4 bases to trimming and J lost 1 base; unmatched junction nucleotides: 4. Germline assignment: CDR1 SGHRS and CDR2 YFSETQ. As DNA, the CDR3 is TGCGCCAGCAGCCTACGGACAGGGAACACCGGGGAGCTGTTTTTT. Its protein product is CASSLRTGNTGELFF.

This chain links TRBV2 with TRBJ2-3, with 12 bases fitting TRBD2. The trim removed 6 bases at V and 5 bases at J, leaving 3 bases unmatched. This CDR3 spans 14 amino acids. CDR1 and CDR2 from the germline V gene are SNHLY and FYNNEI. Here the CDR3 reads CASRETSGGDTQYF. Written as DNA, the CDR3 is TGTGCCAGCAGGGAGACTAGCGGGGGAGATACGCAGTATTTT. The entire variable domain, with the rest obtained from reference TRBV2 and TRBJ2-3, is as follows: EPEVTQTPSHQVTQMGQEVILRCVPISNHLYFYWYRQILGQKVEFLVSFYNNEISEKSEIFDDQFSVERPDGSNFTLKIRSTKLEDSAMYFCASRETSGGDTQYFGPGTRLTVL.

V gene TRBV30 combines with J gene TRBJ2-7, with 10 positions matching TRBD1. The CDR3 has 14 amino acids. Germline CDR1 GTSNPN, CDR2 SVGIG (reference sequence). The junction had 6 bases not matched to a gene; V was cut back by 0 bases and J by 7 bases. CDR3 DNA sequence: TGTGCCTGGAGTGTACCGGACAGGGGGTTAGAGCAGTACTTC. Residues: CAWSVPDRGLEQYF.

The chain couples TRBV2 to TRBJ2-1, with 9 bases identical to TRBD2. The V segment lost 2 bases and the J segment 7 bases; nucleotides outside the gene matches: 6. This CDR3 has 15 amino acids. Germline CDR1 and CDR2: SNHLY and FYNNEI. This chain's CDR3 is CASSETLAGRNEQFF. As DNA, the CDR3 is TGTGCCAGCAGTGAAACCCTAGCGGGGCGGAATGAGCAGTTCTTC.

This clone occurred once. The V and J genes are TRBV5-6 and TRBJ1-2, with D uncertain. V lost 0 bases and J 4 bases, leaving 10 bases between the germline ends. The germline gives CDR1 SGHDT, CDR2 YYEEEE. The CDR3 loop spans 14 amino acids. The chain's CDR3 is CASSLAQNSYGYTF. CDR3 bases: TGTGCCAGCAGCTTGGCGCAGAATTCCTATGGCTACACCTTC.

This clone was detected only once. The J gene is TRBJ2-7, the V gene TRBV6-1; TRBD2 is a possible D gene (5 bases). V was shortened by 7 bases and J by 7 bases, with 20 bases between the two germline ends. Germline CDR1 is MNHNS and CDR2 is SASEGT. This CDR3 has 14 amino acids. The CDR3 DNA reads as TGTGCCAGCATTCCCGGCAATCGGCCGGGAGAGCAGTACTTC. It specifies CASIPGNRPGEQYF.

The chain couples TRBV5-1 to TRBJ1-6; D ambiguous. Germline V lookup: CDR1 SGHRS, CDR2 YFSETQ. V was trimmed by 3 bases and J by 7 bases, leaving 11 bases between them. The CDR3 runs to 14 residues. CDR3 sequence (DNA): TGCGCCAGCAGCTCAGACGCGCGGAATTCACCCCTCCACTTT. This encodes CASSSDARNSPLHF. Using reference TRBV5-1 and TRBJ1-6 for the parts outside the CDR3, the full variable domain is KAGVTQTPRYLIKTRGQQVTLSCSPISGHRSVSWYQQTPGQGLQFLFEYFSETQRNKGNFPGRFSGRQFSNSRSEMNVSTLELGDSALYLCASSSDARNSPLHFGNGTRLTVT.

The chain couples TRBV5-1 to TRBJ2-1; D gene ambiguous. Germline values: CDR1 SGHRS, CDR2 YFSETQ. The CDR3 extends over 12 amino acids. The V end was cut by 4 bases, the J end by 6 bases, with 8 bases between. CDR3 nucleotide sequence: TGCGCCAGCAGCGGTTCCGGCAATGAGCAGTTCTTC. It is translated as CASSGSGNEQFF. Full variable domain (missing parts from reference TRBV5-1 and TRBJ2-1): KAGVTQTPRYLIKTRGQQVTLSCSPISGHRSVSWYQQTPGQGLQFLFEYFSETQRNKGNFPGRFSGRQFSNSRSEMNVSTLELGDSALYLCASSGSGNEQFFGPGTRLTVL.

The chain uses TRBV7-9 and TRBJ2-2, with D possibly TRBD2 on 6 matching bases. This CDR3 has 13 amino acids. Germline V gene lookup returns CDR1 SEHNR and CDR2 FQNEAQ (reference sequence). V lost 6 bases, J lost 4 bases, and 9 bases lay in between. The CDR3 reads CASRLGGTGELFF. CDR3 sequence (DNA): TGTGCCAGCAGGCTGGGGGGCACCGGGGAGCTGTTTTTT.

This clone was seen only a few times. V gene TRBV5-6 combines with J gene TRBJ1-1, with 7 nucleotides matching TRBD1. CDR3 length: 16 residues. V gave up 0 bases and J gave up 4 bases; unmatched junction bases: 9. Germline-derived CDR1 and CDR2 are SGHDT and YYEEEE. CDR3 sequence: CASSLEGARLSTEAFF. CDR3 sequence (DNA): TGTGCCAGCAGCTTGGAGGGGGCGCGGTTGTCCACTGAAGCTTTCTTT.